These 6 T cell receptor beta chains originate from one sample sequenced in a study of CD8 T cells in Susac syndrome. RNA was extracted with the RNeasy kit, and a quantity of about 0.5 to 1 ug was reverse transcribed using random hexamers. TCRdb used MiXCR to reprocess the immunoSEQ multiplex PCR reads, holding one entry per CDR3 protein. The sample lists 120,000 to 150,000 distinct CDR3 sequences; 94% were seen once. The sample comprised CD4+ T cells from PBMCs. These receptor sequences come from a human donor in good health.

V and J are TRBV18 and TRBJ2-5, with 12 nucleotides matching TRBD1. Germline assignment: CDR1 KGHSH and CDR2 LQKENI. The CDR3 sequence is 16 residues long. J gave up 5 bases and V 4 bases, and 8 bases lay outside the gene matches. CDR3 bases: TGTGCCAGCTCACGCCCGGGACAGGGGGCGGTTGAGACCCAGTACTTC. Protein product: CASSRPGQGAVETQYF.

The V call is TRBV29-1, the J call TRBJ2-7; TRBD1 matches 11 bases. CDR3 length equals 16 residues. Trimming removed 2 bases from V and 3 bases from J; junction bases left unmatched: 9. The germline gives CDR1 SQVTM, CDR2 ANQGSEA. DNA of the CDR3: TGCAGCGTTGAATCTTGGGGGACAGGGGGGAACTACGAGCAGTACTTC. Protein: CSVESWGTGGNYEQYF.

This clonotype was picked up one time. The chain uses TRBV19 and TRBJ2-5, with 14 bases lining up with TRBD2. The CDR3 is made up of 16 amino acids. Germline V gene data show CDR1 as LNHDA and CDR2 as SQIVND (reference sequence). Trimming took 4 bases from V and 5 from J; bases not matched to a gene: 6. The CDR3 here is CASSTGTSGSMETQYF. CDR3 nucleotide sequence: TGTGCCAGTAGTACCGGGACTAGCGGGAGTATGGAGACCCAGTACTTC. The full variable domain, with the rest looked up from reference TRBV19 and TRBJ2-5, is DGGITQSPKYLFRKEGQNVTLSCEQNLNHDAMYWYRQDPGQGLRLIYYSQIVNDFQKGDIAEGYSVSREKKESFPLTVTSAQKNPTAFYLCASSTGTSGSMETQYFGPGTRLLVL.

This clonotype was found once. The chain couples TRBV29-1 to TRBJ1-2, with 9 bases fitting TRBD1. The germline V gene encodes CDR1 SQVTM and CDR2 ANQGSEA. V lost 7 bases and J lost 3; bases outside the gene matches: 6. CDR3 size: 13 residues. For the CDR3, the DNA is TGCAGCGCCCTCCGGGACAGGGACTATGGCTACACCTTC. This translates into CSALRDRDYGYTF.

J is TRBJ1-1 and V is TRBV24-1; 7 nucleotides line up with TRBD1. The V segment lost 10 bases and the J segment 11 bases; nucleotides outside the gene matches: 12. The CDR3 has 12 amino acids. Germline CDR1 KGHDR, CDR2 SFDVKD. The CDR3 region is CATSSTGLRAFF. The CDR3, as DNA: TGTGCCACTTCGTCGACAGGGCTGAGGGCTTTCTTT.

J is TRBJ2-5 and V is TRBV7-2; 15 nucleotides align to TRBD2. Trimming cost V 5 bases and J 5 bases; bases outside gene matches: 6. CDR1 is SGHTA and CDR2 is FQGNSA in the germline V gene. This CDR3 contains 16 residues. CDR3 coding DNA: TGTGCCAGCAGCCTCGCCGGGACTAGCGGGAGGGAGACCCAGTACTTC. Translating gives CASSLAGTSGRETQYF.